This entry describes one T cell receptor (beta chain). Its antigen is undetermined. This sample was included in a study of memory CD8 T cells in hepatitis C reinfection. Study context: Samples before reinfection came 55 to 20 weeks prior to detection. Study results and caveats: With five donors, public clonotype conclusions could not be definitive.

This CDR3 contains 17 residues. The germline V gene has CDR1 SGHRS and CDR2 YFSETQ. Trimming removed 4 bases from V and 7 bases from J; junction bases left unmatched: 11. As for time point: pre-reinfection, 55 to 20 weeks before reinfection detection. TCR sequencing was done directly ex vivo on sorted cells, without expansion in vitro. Control naive CD8 T cells came from a couple of donors at all three reinfection time points. Clones were sequenced by immunoSEQ multiplex PCR, and TCRdb holds only the in-frame ones, with some missing. Of 50,000 or so clones in the sample, roughly 90% were seen once. This sequence was found in a man younger than 30 with hepatitis C virus infection. The chain joins TRBV5-1 to TRBJ2-1; 13 bases are a match to TRBD2. What was sequenced was naive CD8+ T cells sorted from blood. The CDR3 here is CASSPRTSGGQRNEQFF. DNA for the CDR3: TGCGCCAGCAGCCCGCGGACTAGCGGGGGCCAGAGGAATGAGCAGTTCTTC.